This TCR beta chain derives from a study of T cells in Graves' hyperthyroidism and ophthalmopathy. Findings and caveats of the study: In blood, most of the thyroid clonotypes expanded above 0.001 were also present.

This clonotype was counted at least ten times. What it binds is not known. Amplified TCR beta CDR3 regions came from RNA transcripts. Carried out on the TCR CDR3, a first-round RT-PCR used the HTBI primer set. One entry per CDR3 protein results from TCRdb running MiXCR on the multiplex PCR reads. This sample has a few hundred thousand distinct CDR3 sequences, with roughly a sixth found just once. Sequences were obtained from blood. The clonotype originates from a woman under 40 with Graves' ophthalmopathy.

CDR3 DNA sequence: TGTGCCTGGAGGGGGACAGGGGGCGCTCAGCCCCAGCATTTT. It specifies CAWRGTGGAQPQHF. V gene TRBV30 combines with J gene TRBJ1-5, with 12 bases aligning to TRBD1. V gave up 3 bases and J gave up 6 bases; unmatched junction bases: 3. Per the germline V gene, CDR1 is GTSNPN and CDR2 is SVGIG (reference sequence). The CDR3 extends over 14 amino acids. Full variable domain (rest looked up from reference TRBV30 and TRBJ1-5): SQTIHQWPATLVQPVGSPLSLECTVEGTSNPNLYWYRQAAGRGLQLLFYSVGIGQISSEVPQNLSASRPQDRQFILSSKKLLLSDSGFYLCAWRGTGGAQPQHFGDGTRLSIL.